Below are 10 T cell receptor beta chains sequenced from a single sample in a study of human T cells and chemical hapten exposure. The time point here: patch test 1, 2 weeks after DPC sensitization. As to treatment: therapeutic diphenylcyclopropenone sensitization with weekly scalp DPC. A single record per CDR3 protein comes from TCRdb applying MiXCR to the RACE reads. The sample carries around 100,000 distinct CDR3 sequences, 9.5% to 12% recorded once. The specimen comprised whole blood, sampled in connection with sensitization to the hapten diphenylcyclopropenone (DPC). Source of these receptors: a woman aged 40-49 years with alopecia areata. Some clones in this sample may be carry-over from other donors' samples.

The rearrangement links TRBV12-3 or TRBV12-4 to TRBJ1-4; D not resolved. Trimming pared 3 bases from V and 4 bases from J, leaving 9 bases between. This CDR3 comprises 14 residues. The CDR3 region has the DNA TGTGCCAGCAGTTTCGGGCAGCATAATGAAAAACTGTTTTTT. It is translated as CASSFGQHNEKLFF.

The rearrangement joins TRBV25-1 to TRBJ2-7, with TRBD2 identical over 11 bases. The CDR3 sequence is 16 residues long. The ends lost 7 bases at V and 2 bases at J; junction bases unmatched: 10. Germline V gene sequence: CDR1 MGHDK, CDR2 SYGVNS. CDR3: CASTDVLAGGAYEQYF. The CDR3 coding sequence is TGTGCCAGCACCGATGTTCTAGCGGGAGGTGCCTACGAGCAGTACTTC.

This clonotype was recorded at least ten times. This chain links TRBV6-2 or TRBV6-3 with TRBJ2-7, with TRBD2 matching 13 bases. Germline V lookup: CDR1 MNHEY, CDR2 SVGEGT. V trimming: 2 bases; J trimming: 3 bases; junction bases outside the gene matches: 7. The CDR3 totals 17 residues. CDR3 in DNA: TGTGCCAGCAGTTACGTCCCCGGACTAGCGGGAGTCTACGAGCAGTACTTC. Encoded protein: CASSYVPGLAGVYEQYF.

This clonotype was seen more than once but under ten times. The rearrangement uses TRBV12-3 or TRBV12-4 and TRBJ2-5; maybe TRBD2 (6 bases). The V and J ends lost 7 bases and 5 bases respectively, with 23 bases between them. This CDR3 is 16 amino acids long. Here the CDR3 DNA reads TGTGCCAGCACCCCATCCGGGGGAACGCTAGGCGAGACCCAGTACTTC. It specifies CASTPSGGTLGETQYF.

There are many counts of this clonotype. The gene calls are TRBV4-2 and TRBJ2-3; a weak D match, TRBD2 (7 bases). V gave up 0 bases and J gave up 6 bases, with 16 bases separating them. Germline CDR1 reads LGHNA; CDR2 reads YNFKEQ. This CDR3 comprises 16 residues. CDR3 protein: CASSQDLGRGGDTQYF. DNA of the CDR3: TGTGCCAGCAGCCAAGATTTGGGCAGGGGAGGGGATACGCAGTATTTT.

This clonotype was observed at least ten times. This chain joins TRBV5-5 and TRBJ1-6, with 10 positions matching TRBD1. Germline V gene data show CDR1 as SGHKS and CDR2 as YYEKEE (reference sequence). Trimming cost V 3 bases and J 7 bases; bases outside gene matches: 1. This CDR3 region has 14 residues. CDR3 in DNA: TGTGCCAGCAGCTGGGGACAGGGGAATTCACCCCTCCACTTT. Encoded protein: CASSWGQGNSPLHF.

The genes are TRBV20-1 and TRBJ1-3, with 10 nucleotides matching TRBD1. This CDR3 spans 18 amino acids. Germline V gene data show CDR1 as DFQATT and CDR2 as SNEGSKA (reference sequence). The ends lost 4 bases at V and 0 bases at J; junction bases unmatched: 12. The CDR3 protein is CSATMTGGPGGSGNTIYF. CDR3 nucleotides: TGCAGTGCTACAATGACAGGGGGCCCAGGGGGCTCTGGAAACACCATATATTTT.

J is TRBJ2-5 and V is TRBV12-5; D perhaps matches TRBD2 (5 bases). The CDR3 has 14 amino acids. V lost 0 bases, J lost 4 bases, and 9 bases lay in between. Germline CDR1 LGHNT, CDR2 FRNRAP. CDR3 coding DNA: TGTGCTAGTGGTTTGGTAGACGGAGGAGAGACCCAGTACTTC. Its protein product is CASGLVDGGETQYF. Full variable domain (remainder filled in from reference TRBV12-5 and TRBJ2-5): DARVTQTPRHKVTEMGQEVTMRCQPILGHNTVFWYRQTMMQGLELLAYFRNRAPLDDSGMPKDRFSAEMPDATLATLKIQPSEPRDSAVYFCASGLVDGGETQYFGPGTRLLVL.

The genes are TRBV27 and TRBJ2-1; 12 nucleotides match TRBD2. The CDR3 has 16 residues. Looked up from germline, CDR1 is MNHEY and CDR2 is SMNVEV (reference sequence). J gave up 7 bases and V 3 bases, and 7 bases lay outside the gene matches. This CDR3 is CASSFRTSGTGNEQFF. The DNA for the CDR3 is TGTGCCAGCAGTTTCCGGACTAGCGGGACGGGAAATGAGCAGTTCTTC.

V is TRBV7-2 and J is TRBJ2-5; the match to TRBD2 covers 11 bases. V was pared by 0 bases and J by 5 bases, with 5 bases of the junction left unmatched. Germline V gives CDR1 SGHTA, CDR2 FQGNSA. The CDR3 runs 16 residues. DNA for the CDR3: TGTGCCAGCAGCTTAGCTCCTACTAGCGGGAGTGAGACCCAGTACTTC. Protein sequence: CASSLAPTSGSETQYF. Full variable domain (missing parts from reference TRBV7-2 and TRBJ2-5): GAGVSQSPSNKVTEKGKDVELRCDPISGHTALYWYRQSLGQGLEFLIYFQGNSAPDKSGLPSDRFSAERTGGSVSTLTIQRTQQEDSAVYLCASSLAPTSGSETQYFGPGTRLLVL.